The 24 T cell receptor beta chains given below trace back to one sample, sequenced in a study of shared clonotypes between healthy human individuals. Here immunoSEQ multiplex PCR was the method, and the copy in TCRdb shows in-frame clones only, minus some. The data hold around 2.5 million clones, with 93% observed a single time. The specimen sequenced was naive CD4+ T cells from PBMCs. This sample's subset: CD45RA+ positively selected. The source of these receptors is a man between 18 and 35 years old in good health. Some clones in this sample may be carry-over from other donors' samples.

This chain uses TRBV28 with TRBJ2-7; 8 bases align to TRBD2. Germline assignment: CDR1 MDHEN and CDR2 SYDVKM. The V gene end was trimmed by 3 bases and the J gene end by 4 bases; junction bases not matched to a gene: 8. The CDR3 contains 15 residues. The CDR3 sequence: CASSFLSGTRYEQYF. DNA for the CDR3: TGTGCCAGCAGTTTTCTTAGCGGGACGCGGTACGAGCAGTACTTC.

The chain carries TRBV6-1 and TRBJ1-2; no firm D call. V lost 1 base, J lost 8 bases, and 8 bases lay in between. The CDR3 contains 12 residues. Germline V lookup: CDR1 MNHNS, CDR2 SASEGT. CDR3 sequence (DNA): TGTGCCAGCAGTGAAGTCTATCGAGGCTACACCTTC. Amino acids: CASSEVYRGYTF.

The V and J genes are TRBV28 and TRBJ2-2; perhaps TRBD1 as D (5 bases). Per the germline V gene, CDR1 is MDHEN and CDR2 is SYDVKM. This CDR3 contains 16 residues. Trimming removed 10 bases at V and 0 bases at J, with 18 bases between. The CDR3 DNA reads as TGTGCCACCGCGCCCTCGACAGCATCGAACACCGGGGAGCTGTTTTTT. Residues: CATAPSTASNTGELFF.

The chain joins TRBV2 to TRBJ2-3; D may match TRBD1 or TRBD2 (5 bases each). Per the germline V gene, CDR1 is SNHLY and CDR2 is FYNNEI. This CDR3 has 14 residues. With 4 bases removed from V and 4 bases from J, the gap between germline ends came to 12 bases. The CDR3 sequence is CASSATRGADTQYF. CDR3 nucleotide sequence: TGTGCCAGCAGTGCCACAAGGGGAGCAGATACGCAGTATTTT.

The chain has TRBV6-6 and TRBJ1-6, with D perhaps TRBD1 (5 bases). V shed 10 bases and J shed 7 bases, with 11 bases lying between them. Looked up from germline, CDR1 is MNHNY and CDR2 is SVGAGI (reference sequence). The CDR3 is 12 amino acids. DNA for the CDR3: TGTGCCACCCGGGACGGAAATTCACCCCTCCACTTT. As protein: CATRDGNSPLHF.

This chain uses TRBV10-3 with TRBJ2-7; the match to TRBD1 covers 9 bases. Losses at the gene ends were 6 bases for V and 4 bases for J; bases not matched to a gene: 10. CDR1 and CDR2 from the germline V gene are ENHRY and SYGVKD. The CDR3 has 15 residues. The CDR3 region is CAISGPGQGSYEQYF. The CDR3, as DNA: TGTGCCATCAGCGGTCCGGGACAGGGATCTTACGAGCAGTACTTC.

This clone occurred once. This sequence joins TRBV18 and TRBJ1-5; D possibly corresponds to TRBD1 (5 bases). CDR1 is KGHSH and CDR2 is LQKENI in the germline V gene. This CDR3 comprises 15 residues. V lost 0 bases, J lost 5 bases, and 11 bases lay in between. Here the CDR3 DNA reads TGTGCCAGCTCACCACCGGGCCTGGGGGATCAGCCCCAGCATTTT. It codes for CASSPPGLGDQPQHF.

The rearrangement joins TRBV7-2 to TRBJ2-1, with unresolved D. In germline, CDR1 is SGHTA, CDR2 FQGNSA. The CDR3 sequence is 15 residues long. With 1 base removed from V and 0 bases from J, the gap between germline ends came to 7 bases. CDR3 bases: TGTGCCAGCAGCTTAGAACACGGCTCCTACAATGAGCAGTTCTTC. This sequence encodes CASSLEHGSYNEQFF.

V and J are TRBV7-2 and TRBJ2-2, with 9 bases lining up with TRBD2. With 2 bases clipped from V and 5 bases from J, the junction kept 3 bases outside the gene matches. Looked up from germline, CDR1 is SGHTA and CDR2 is FQGNSA. This CDR3 has 15 residues. CDR3 sequence (DNA): TGTGCCAGCAGCTTATTAGCGGGAGTAACCGGGGAGCTGTTTTTT. This encodes CASSLLAGVTGELFF.

This clone was detected once. V is TRBV28 and J is TRBJ2-7; 9 bases are shared with TRBD1. The ends lost 5 bases at V and 2 bases at J; junction bases unmatched: 4. There are 14 residues in the CDR3. Germline CDR1 reads MDHEN; CDR2 reads SYDVKM. In nucleotides, the CDR3 is TGTGCCAGCAGTGGGACAGGGCTGACCTACGAGCAGTACTTC. Amino acid sequence: CASSGTGLTYEQYF.

This chain connects TRBV19 to TRBJ2-1; D call uncertain. The CDR3 is 15 amino acids. Between the trimmed V and J ends, which lost 7 bases and 6 bases, there was a span of 19 bases. In germline, CDR1 is LNHDA, CDR2 SQIVND (reference sequence). CDR3 bases: TGTGCCAGTAACAATCCGGCTAGTGTGTTCAATGAGCAGTTCTTC. Amino acid sequence: CASNNPASVFNEQFF.

This chain connects TRBV28 to TRBJ1-2; D gene uncertain. Germline V gene sequence: CDR1 MDHEN, CDR2 SYDVKM. CDR3 length: 12 residues. V lost 7 bases, J lost 4 bases, and 10 bases lay in between. The chain's CDR3 is CASTGRIYGYTF. The CDR3 region has the DNA TGTGCCAGCACGGGCAGAATCTATGGCTACACCTTC.

V gene TRBV6-1 combines with J gene TRBJ1-2; tentatively, D is TRBD1 (6 bases). There are 14 residues in the CDR3. The V gene's germline CDR1 is MNHNS and CDR2 SASEGT. Trimming removed 1 base at V and 7 bases at J, with 13 bases between. The CDR3 loop reads CASSEGGGRSGYTF. The CDR3 nucleotides read TGTGCCAGCAGTGAAGGAGGGGGTAGATCTGGCTACACCTTC.

The gene calls are TRBV27 and TRBJ2-7; D is ambiguous. Between the trimmed V and J ends, which lost 6 bases and 3 bases, there was a span of 12 bases. Germline CDR1 is MNHEY and CDR2 is SMNVEV (reference sequence). This CDR3 has 13 residues. This CDR3 reads CASSPIPFYEQYF. The CDR3 region has the DNA TGTGCCAGCAGCCCGATCCCCTTCTACGAGCAGTACTTC.

This clone has only one observation. The chain has TRBV27 and TRBJ1-5; possible D gene TRBD1, 6 bases. Trimming left V 3 bases short and J 9 bases short, with 21 bases between. The V gene's germline CDR1 is MNHEY and CDR2 SMNVEV (reference sequence). The CDR3 extends over 16 amino acids. CDR3 sequence: CASSFLVLGGAGPQHF. In nucleotides, the CDR3 is TGTGCCAGCAGTTTTTTAGTCTTAGGGGGAGCAGGGCCCCAGCATTTT.

In regard to this clone: Distinct nucleotide sequences in the sample also encode this CDR3. This chain uses TRBV6-5 with TRBJ1-1; D unclear. Germline V CDR1 and CDR2: MNHEY, SVGAGI. The CDR3 is made up of 14 amino acids. V was shortened by 2 bases and J by 1 base, with 8 bases between the two germline ends. The CDR3 here is CASSYQAGNTEAFF. The CDR3 DNA sequence: TGTGCCAGCAGTTACCAGGCAGGGAACACTGAAGCTTTCTTT.

The V and J genes are TRBV7-9 and TRBJ2-7; D is perhaps TRBD2 (5 bases). In germline, CDR1 is SEHNR, CDR2 FQNEAQ (reference sequence). The V end was cut by 5 bases, the J end by 9 bases, with 20 bases between. The CDR3 loop spans 14 amino acids. DNA for the CDR3: TGTGCCAGCAGCCTAACTCAATTAACCGGGGTGCAGTACTTC. Translation: CASSLTQLTGVQYF. The whole variable domain, remainder taken from reference TRBV7-9 and TRBJ2-7, is DTGVSQNPRHKITKRGQNVTFRCDPISEHNRLYWYRQTLGQGPEFLTYFQNEAQLEKSRLLSDRFSAERPKGSFSTLEIQRTEQGDSAMYLCASSLTQLTGVQYFGPGTRLTVT.

V and J are TRBV28 and TRBJ2-1; a possible D gene is TRBD2 (6 bases). V was pared by 7 bases and J by 8 bases, with 18 bases between. Germline V gene sequence: CDR1 MDHEN, CDR2 SYDVKM. The CDR3 is made up of 14 amino acids. The DNA of the CDR3 is TGTGCCAGCATCAACTTGGGGGGAGGAGATGAGCAGTTCTTC. Protein: CASINLGGGDEQFF.

The rearrangement joins TRBV28 to TRBJ2-1, with a possible D match to TRBD2 (5 bases). The CDR3 has 16 residues. The germline gives CDR1 MDHEN, CDR2 SYDVKM. The V gene lost 2 bases and the J gene lost 7 bases, with 18 bases spanning the gap. CDR3 DNA: TGTGCCAGCAGTTTACCCAGGACTGCCGGGTATAATGAGCAGTTCTTC. Residues: CASSLPRTAGYNEQFF.

Points on this clone: This same CDR3 is encoded by further DNA sequences in the sample. The chain is built from TRBV5-1 and TRBJ2-5, with D unresolved. This CDR3 is built from 13 residues. From germline, CDR1 is SGHRS and CDR2 YFSETQ. V was shortened by 0 bases and J by 2 bases, with 5 bases between the two germline ends. This CDR3 reads CASSLAIQETQYF. The DNA for the CDR3 is TGCGCCAGCAGCTTGGCCATTCAAGAGACCCAGTACTTC.

In the case of this clone: Within the sample, other DNA sequences also encode this same CDR3. The chain is built from TRBV28 and TRBJ1-2; perhaps TRBD1 as D (6 bases). Germline values: CDR1 MDHEN, CDR2 SYDVKM. The CDR3 sequence is 13 residues long. V was trimmed by 2 bases and J by 3 bases, leaving 7 bases between them. As DNA, the CDR3 is TGTGCCAGCAGTTTAAGGGGGGACTATGGCTACACCTTC. Residues: CASSLRGDYGYTF.

The CDR3 reads CASSLPRGSTDTQYF. The DNA of the CDR3 is TGTGCCAGCAGTTTGCCCCGGGGTAGCACAGATACGCAGTATTTT. The chain employs TRBV28 and TRBJ2-3, with a tentative D call TRBD2 (5 bases). This CDR3 contains 15 residues. CDR1 is MDHEN, CDR2 SYDVKM, per germline. V was trimmed by 3 bases and J by 0 bases, leaving 10 bases between them.

Worth noting for this clone: A read error may produce the germline difference seen at one junction end. The chain couples TRBV7-2 to TRBJ1-2, with a weak D call TRBD1 (6 bases). Looked up from germline, CDR1 is SGHTA and CDR2 is FQGNSA. The CDR3 sequence is 15 residues long. CDR3 region: CASSLARGGSYGYTF. CDR3 DNA sequence: TGTGCCAGCAGCCTAGCAAGGGGGGGCAGCTATGGCTACACCTTC.

The table lists this clone with a few counts. The chain couples TRBV5-1 to TRBJ1-5; D call uncertain. CDR3 length: 13 amino acids. Germline loops: CDR1 SGHRS, CDR2 YFSETQ. V gave up 4 bases and J gave up 3 bases, with 8 bases separating them. This CDR3 is CASSEDPNQPQHF. CDR3 DNA sequence: TGCGCCAGCAGCGAGGACCCCAATCAGCCCCAGCATTTT.